Each of the 29 T cell receptor beta chains below was sequenced from the same sample in a study of T cell responses to AZD1222 COVID-19 vaccine. Generated by immunoSEQ multiplex PCR, the TCRdb table keeps only in-frame clones and is missing some. The table shows roughly 100,000 clones, with roughly 91% occurring only once. This specimen was peripheral blood, taken on day 0 of AZD1222 vaccination. These TCRs come from an adult in good health.

The chain joins TRBV7-3 to TRBJ2-2, with unresolved D. V lost 2 bases to trimming and J lost 0 bases, with 4 bases between them. This CDR3 is built from 14 residues. CDR1 and CDR2 (germline): SGHTA, FQGTGA. This CDR3 reads CASSLGTNTGELFF. In nucleotides, the CDR3 is TGTGCCAGCAGCTTAGGGACGAACACCGGGGAGCTGTTTTTT.

This sequence joins TRBV18 and TRBJ1-4; 7 bases are a match to TRBD1. The V and J ends lost 2 bases and 4 bases, in that order; junction bases with no gene match: 7. Germline loops: CDR1 KGHSH, CDR2 LQKENI. This CDR3 comprises 16 residues. CDR3: CASSPAGTDLNEKLFF. CDR3 DNA: TGTGCCAGCTCACCAGCTGGGACAGACCTTAATGAAAAACTGTTTTTT.

CDR3 bases: TGTGCCAGCAGCCCCCGGGTGGAAGCTAACTATGGCTACACCTTC. The encoded protein is CASSPRVEANYGYTF. The chain employs TRBV7-8 and TRBJ1-2; D ambiguous. The germline gives CDR1 SGHVS, CDR2 FQNEAQ. Deletions cut 5 bases from V and 0 bases from J, with 13 bases between. This CDR3 is 15 amino acids long.

CDR3 sequence reads: CASSLQGGNEQFF. CDR3 DNA sequence: TGCGCCAGCAGCTTGCAGGGGGGAAATGAGCAGTTCTTC. The chain combines TRBV5-1 with TRBJ2-1, with TRBD1 as a possible D gene (7 bases). Trimming shortened V by 1 base and J by 7 bases, and 9 bases separated the two germline ends. The CDR3 length is 13 residues. From germline, CDR1 is SGHRS and CDR2 YFSETQ.

This clone was found once. The same CDR3 can be traced to other DNA sequences in this sample. The chain employs TRBV19 and TRBJ2-3, with D unclear. Trimming pared 2 bases from V and 2 bases from J, leaving 8 bases between. The CDR3 runs 14 residues. Germline loops: CDR1 LNHDA, CDR2 SQIVND (reference sequence). The DNA for the CDR3 is TGTGCCAGTAGTATAAGGCTCAACACAGATACGCAGTATTTT. Its translation: CASSIRLNTDTQYF.

The chain carries TRBV9 and TRBJ2-3; possibly TRBD2 for D (5 bases). CDR1 SGDLS and CDR2 YYNGEE come from the germline V gene. This CDR3 is built from 13 residues. V lost 1 base to trimming and J lost 3 bases, with 6 bases between them. As DNA, the CDR3 is TGTGCCAGCAGCGTAAGGGAGACAGATACGCAGTATTTT. Translating it yields CASSVRETDTQYF.

There are a few counts of this clone. This rearrangement joins TRBV3-1 (or the pseudogene TRBV3-2) to TRBJ1-5; D unresolved. This CDR3 spans 14 amino acids. V was trimmed by 0 bases and J by 5 bases, leaving 8 bases between them. Germline V gene lookup returns CDR1 LGHDT and CDR2 YNNKEL (reference sequence). Here the CDR3 DNA reads TGTGCCAGCAGCCAAGACCCATGGGATCAGCCCCAGCATTTT. It codes for CASSQDPWDQPQHF.

V gene TRBV3-1 (or the pseudogene TRBV3-2) combines with J gene TRBJ2-6, with unresolved D. Trimming shortened V by 5 bases and J by 0 bases, and 2 bases separated the two germline ends. CDR3 length: 13 amino acids. Germline CDR1 and CDR2: LGHDT and YNNKEL (reference sequence). This CDR3 reads CASSSSGANVLTF. DNA for the CDR3: TGTGCCAGCAGCTCCTCTGGGGCCAACGTCCTGACTTTC.

The chain carries TRBV28 and TRBJ2-2; 9 nucleotides match TRBD2. CDR3 length equals 16 residues. CDR1 and CDR2 from the germline V gene are MDHEN and SYDVKM. J was trimmed by 4 bases and V by 1 base; bases with no gene match: 4. The CDR3 sequence: CASSLSSGIATGELFF. CDR3 nucleotide sequence: TGTGCCAGCAGTTTATCTAGCGGGATAGCCACCGGGGAGCTGTTTTTT.

This sequence joins TRBV30 and TRBJ2-7; weak D call: TRBD2 (6 bases). V was shortened by 2 bases and J by 4 bases, with 12 bases between the two germline ends. This CDR3 is built from 13 residues. Looked up from germline, CDR1 is GTSNPN and CDR2 is SVGIG (reference sequence). CDR3 sequence (DNA): TGTGCCTGGAGTCGGGGGATCCTATACGAGCAGTACTTC. Protein: CAWSRGILYEQYF.

The chain carries TRBV2 and TRBJ2-1; D is undetermined. V was cut by 3 bases and J by 2 bases, with 8 bases left in between. CDR1 is SNHLY, CDR2 FYNNEI, per germline. The CDR3 is 14 amino acids. The CDR3 loop is CASSEPRAYNEQFF. CDR3 nucleotides: TGTGCCAGCAGTGAGCCCCGGGCCTACAATGAGCAGTTCTTC.

This clone appeared once. This chain joins TRBV7-5 and TRBJ1-2; the table gives TRBD1 as D, unverified against the DNA. TRBV7-5 is given as a pseudogene. CDR3 length: 17 amino acids. This CDR3 is CVRSAELTACRIYGYTF. The CDR3 DNA reads as TGTGTCAGAAGCGCGGAACTGACAGCATGCCGAATCTATGGCTACACCTTC.

The CDR3 DNA is TGTGCCAGCAGCCAGCGTGTTGGGCCTGGAAACACCATATATTTT. Translation: CASSQRVGPGNTIYF. The chain has TRBV14 and TRBJ1-3; D gene uncertain. Germline values: CDR1 SGHDN, CDR2 FVKESK. Trimming shortened V by 3 bases and J by 2 bases, and 11 bases separated the two germline ends. There are 15 residues in the CDR3.

The chain recombines TRBV7-2 with TRBJ1-1; D gene ambiguous. From germline, CDR1 is SGHTA and CDR2 FQGNSA. The length of the CDR3 is 13 residues. V was shortened by 3 bases and J by 0 bases, with 5 bases between the two germline ends. The DNA for the CDR3 is TGTGCCAGCAGCTTGGTGATGAACACTGAAGCTTTCTTT. The encoded protein is CASSLVMNTEAFF.

V gene TRBV19 combines with J gene TRBJ2-1; 7 bases are a match to TRBD2. With 5 bases clipped from V and 2 bases from J, the junction kept 6 bases outside the gene matches. Germline V lookup: CDR1 LNHDA, CDR2 SQIVND (reference sequence). The CDR3 is made up of 15 amino acids. The CDR3 DNA follows: TGTGCCAGTAGTGTTAGCGGGCTTACCTACAATGAGCAGTTCTTC. It specifies CASSVSGLTYNEQFF.

The gene calls are TRBV7-9 and TRBJ1-2; D perhaps matches TRBD1 (5 bases). V lost 4 bases to trimming and J lost 4 bases, with 13 bases between them. Germline V gives CDR1 SEHNR, CDR2 FQNEAQ (reference sequence). The CDR3 runs 14 residues. The CDR3 sequence: CASSSGPAPYGYTF. The DNA for the CDR3 is TGTGCCAGCAGCTCGGGACCGGCGCCCTATGGCTACACCTTC.

The rearrangement uses TRBV15 and TRBJ2-2; 7 bases are a match to TRBD2. The germline gives CDR1 LNHNV, CDR2 YYDKDF (reference sequence). The CDR3 spans 18 residues. Germline trimming cut 0 bases from V and 2 bases from J; bases unmatched to any gene: 9. The CDR3 here is CATSRDGQRGANTGELFF. The CDR3 DNA reads TGTGCCACCAGCAGAGATGGCCAGCGGGGAGCAAACACCGGGGAGCTGTTTTTT.

The chain has TRBV27 and TRBJ1-5; D is ambiguous. The CDR3 contains 14 residues. V was cut by 2 bases and J by 3 bases, with 8 bases left in between. The germline gives CDR1 MNHEY, CDR2 SMNVEV (reference sequence). CDR3 sequence reads: CASSLIGFNQPQHF. The CDR3 DNA reads as TGTGCCAGCAGTTTAATAGGGTTCAATCAGCCCCAGCATTTT.

Here the CDR3 reads CASSQAGTNNEQFF. The CDR3 DNA reads TGTGCCAGCAGCCAAGCCGGGACTAACAATGAGCAGTTCTTC. The chain carries TRBV3-1 (or the pseudogene TRBV3-2) and TRBJ2-1, with 7 bases identical to TRBD2. Trimming removed 1 base from V and 5 bases from J; junction bases left unmatched: 2. The CDR3 totals 14 residues. Per germline, CDR1 LGHDT and CDR2 YNNKEL (reference sequence).

J is TRBJ1-6 and V is TRBV12-3 or TRBV12-4; the D is unclear. V was clipped by 5 bases and J by 6 bases, with 5 bases between them. CDR3 length: 12 residues. Written as DNA, the CDR3 is TGTGCCAGCAGTCCCCCTAATTCACCCCTCCACTTT. Its protein product is CASSPPNSPLHF.

This chain connects TRBV5-8 to TRBJ1-1, with 7 bases fitting TRBD1. J was trimmed by 12 bases and V by 3 bases; bases with no gene match: 8. Germline V gene lookup returns CDR1 SGHTS and CDR2 YDEGEE. The CDR3 is made up of 12 amino acids. The CDR3 reads CASSYRQGMTFF. As DNA, the CDR3 is TGTGCCAGCAGCTACAGACAGGGCATGACTTTCTTT. Drawing the rest from reference TRBV5-8 and TRBJ1-1, the complete variable domain is EAGVTQSPTHLIKTRGQQATLRCSPISGHTSVYWYQQALGLGLQFLLWYDEGEERNRGNFPPRFSGRQFPNYSSELNVNALELEDSALYLCASSYRQGMTFFGQGTRLTVV.

The CDR3 DNA reads as TGTGCCAGCAGTTACGTGGAGGGACAGCCCCAGCATTTT. Translating gives CASSYVEGQPQHF. The chain combines TRBV6-5 with TRBJ1-5; D remains ambiguous. Germline V gene lookup returns CDR1 MNHEY and CDR2 SVGAGI. Trimming removed 2 bases from V and 7 bases from J, with 9 bases in between. The CDR3 consists of 13 residues.

V is TRBV27 and J is TRBJ2-7; weak D call: TRBD1 (5 bases). V was cut by 2 bases and J by 0 bases, with 5 bases left in between. This CDR3 comprises 13 residues. CDR1 is MNHEY, CDR2 SMNVEV, per germline (reference sequence). CDR3 coding DNA: TGTGCCAGCAGTTTAGGGGCCTCCTACGAGCAGTACTTC. Its translation: CASSLGASYEQYF.

The gene calls are TRBV5-4 and TRBJ1-1; a weak D match, TRBD1 (5 bases). CDR3 length: 13 amino acids. V lost 4 bases and J lost 1, with 8 bases in between. Germline lookup yields CDR1 SGHNT and CDR2 YYREEE (reference sequence). The CDR3 here is CASSKDTNTEAFF. CDR3 DNA: TGTGCCAGCAGCAAGGACACGAACACTGAAGCTTTCTTT.

CDR3 nucleotide sequence: TGTGCCAGTAGGGATCCAGGGGTTAACTATGGCTACACCTTC. Protein sequence: CASRDPGVNYGYTF. The chain combines TRBV19 with TRBJ1-2; maybe TRBD1 (6 bases). Germline V gene data show CDR1 as LNHDA and CDR2 as SQIVND (reference sequence). There are 14 residues in the CDR3. V lost 6 bases and J 1 base, leaving 12 bases between the germline ends.

V and J are TRBV7-6 and TRBJ2-1; 7 nucleotides align to TRBD2. This CDR3 is 16 amino acids long. Germline CDR1 SGHVS, CDR2 FNYEAQ. The V and J ends lost 1 base and 5 bases, in that order; junction bases with no gene match: 8. The CDR3 reads CASSLVALAPDNEQFF. CDR3 DNA sequence: TGTGCCAGCAGCTTAGTCGCACTAGCGCCTGACAATGAGCAGTTCTTC.

In its sample, this clone was seen once. The sample contains more than one DNA sequence encoding this CDR3. The chain links TRBV19 to TRBJ2-7; 8 nucleotides align to TRBD1. There are 14 residues in the CDR3. V was pared by 6 bases and J by 0 bases, with 4 bases of the junction left unmatched. Germline CDR1 is LNHDA and CDR2 is SQIVND (reference sequence). The CDR3 DNA reads as TGTGCCAGTAGCCGACAGGGGTCCTCCTACGAGCAGTACTTC. Amino acid sequence: CASSRQGSSYEQYF.

As to this clone: Possible read error: a much larger clone is one base away. The V call is TRBV7-9, the J call TRBJ2-7; tentatively, D is TRBD1 or TRBD2 (5 bases each). V was cut by 5 bases and J by 2 bases, with 7 bases left in between. In germline, CDR1 is SEHNR, CDR2 FQNEAQ (reference sequence). This CDR3 comprises 12 residues. CDR3 loop: CASSQGPYEQYF. For the CDR3, the DNA is TGTGCCAGCAGCCAGGGACCCTACGAGCAGTACTTC.

The rearrangement joins TRBV2 to TRBJ2-2; 13 bases are shared with TRBD2. V lost 5 bases, J lost 9 bases, and 6 bases stayed unmatched. This CDR3 region has 15 residues. Germline assignment: CDR1 SNHLY and CDR2 FYNNEI. The CDR3 DNA follows: TGTGCCAGCAGTTGGACTAGCGGGAGTTTCCGGGAGCTGTTTTTT. Encoded protein: CASSWTSGSFRELFF.